This T cell receptor beta chain was obtained from a study of TIL therapy for anti-PD-1-resistant metastatic lung cancer. The time point: pre-treatment sample, taken before nivolumab and TIL therapy. This was the immunoSEQ v3 assay. The table came from immunoSEQ multiplex PCR; TCRdb's copy has only in-frame clones and leaves some out. The sample lists tens of thousands of clones; just over 85% were seen once. The sample here was blood, taken at baseline. The clonotype was recovered from a person aged 25 to 80 with non-small cell lung cancer.

The CDR3 is CASSLDILPGRNTEAFF. The CDR3 DNA is TGTGCCAGCAGCTTAGATATTTTGCCAGGTCGGAACACTGAAGCTTTCTTT. The V call is TRBV11-2, the J call TRBJ1-1, with D unresolved. Germline V gene data show CDR1 as SGHAT and CDR2 as FQNNGV. The V end was cut by 0 bases, the J end by 1 base, with 15 bases between. CDR3 length equals 17 residues. Filled out from reference TRBV11-2 and TRBJ1-1, the complete variable domain reads EAGVAQSPRYKIIEKRQSVAFWCNPISGHATLYWYQQILGQGPKLLIQFQNNGVVDDSQLPKDRFSAERLKGVDSTLKIQPAKLEDSAVYLCASSLDILPGRNTEAFFGQGTRLTVV.